These 15 T cell receptor beta chains originate from one sample sequenced in a study of T cell responses to AZD1222 COVID-19 vaccine. The protocol was immunoSEQ multiplex PCR, while the TCRdb copy is restricted to in-frame clones and leaves out a portion. The data show about 180,000 clones, 70% to 90% seen once. The source material was peripheral blood, sampled 28 days after the second AZD1222 dose. The receptors were sampled from an adult who received the AZD1222 COVID-19 vaccine.

The chain recombines TRBV28 with TRBJ1-6; 7 bases fit TRBD1. The V segment lost 3 bases and the J segment 6 bases; nucleotides outside the gene matches: 5. Germline loops: CDR1 MDHEN, CDR2 SYDVKM. The CDR3 length is 15 residues. The CDR3 protein is CASSFHGQANSPLHF. The CDR3 nucleotides are TGTGCCAGCAGTTTCCACGGACAGGCTAATTCACCCCTCCACTTT.

The chain joins TRBV19 to TRBJ2-7; maybe TRBD1 (6 bases). The CDR3 length is 15 residues. Trimming took off 10 bases at V and 2 bases at J, with 21 bases between the two ends. Germline V CDR1 and CDR2: LNHDA, SQIVND (reference sequence). The CDR3 reads CATSKYGDKAYEQYF. The CDR3 nucleotides read TGTGCCACCTCGAAATATGGGGACAAAGCCTACGAGCAGTACTTC.

The chain has TRBV21-1 and TRBJ2-2; whether TRBD1, the table's D call, matches the DNA was not checked. TRBV21-1 is a documented pseudogene. This CDR3 comprises 17 residues. CDR3 protein: CASSKAGQASNTGELFF. The CDR3 nucleotides are TGTGCCAGCAGCAAAGCGGGGCAGGCCTCGAACACCGGGGAGCTGTTTTTT.

This clone was found a few times. The rearrangement links TRBV4-3 to TRBJ2-6; D unclear. Germline V gene data show CDR1 as LGHNA and CDR2 as YSLEER. With 0 bases removed from V and 0 bases from J, the gap between germline ends came to 6 bases. The CDR3 loop spans 16 amino acids. The chain's CDR3 is CASSQDLSSGANVLTF. The CDR3 nucleotides read TGCGCCAGCAGCCAAGACCTGAGCTCTGGGGCCAACGTCCTGACTTTC.

V gene TRBV3-1 (or the pseudogene TRBV3-2) combines with J gene TRBJ2-5; 10 bases fit TRBD2. Unmatched junction bases numbered 7, after V lost 2 bases and J lost 1 base. CDR1 is LGHDT, CDR2 YNNKEL, per germline (reference sequence). CDR3 length: 17 residues. CDR3 in DNA: TGTGCCAGCAGCCAACTAGCGGGAGTGTCAACCCAAGAGACCCAGTACTTC. It specifies CASSQLAGVSTQETQYF.

This clone was detected only once. The J gene is TRBJ1-2, the V gene TRBV7-6, with 8 bases identical to TRBD1. The V gene's germline CDR1 is SGHVS and CDR2 FNYEAQ. With V trimmed by 5 bases and J by 1 base, 6 bases remained unmatched. This CDR3 is 15 amino acids long. The CDR3 nucleotides read TGTGCCAGCAGCCCCAGGGGGCCGCTTAACTATGGCTACACCTTC. Protein: CASSPRGPLNYGYTF. Filled out from reference TRBV7-6 and TRBJ1-2, the complete variable domain reads GAGVSQSPRYKVTKRGQDVALRCDPISGHVSLYWYRQALGQGPEFLTYFNYEAQQDKSGLPNDRFSAERPEGSISTLTIQRTEQRDSAMYRCASSPRGPLNYGYTFGSGTRLTVV.

This clone occurred once. V and J are TRBV3-1 (or the pseudogene TRBV3-2) and TRBJ2-1, with 10 bases aligning to TRBD2. CDR1 and CDR2 from the germline V gene are LGHDT and YNNKEL (reference sequence). The CDR3 has 19 amino acids. J was trimmed by 0 bases and V by 3 bases; bases with no gene match: 11. The CDR3 region is CASSQRTSGFLSSYNEQFF. DNA for the CDR3: TGTGCCAGCAGCCAGAGGACTAGCGGCTTTCTAAGCTCCTACAATGAGCAGTTCTTC.

The chain carries TRBV18 and TRBJ2-7; D is unresolved. Germline CDR1 reads KGHSH; CDR2 reads LQKENI. CDR3 length equals 12 residues. The V gene lost 3 bases and the J gene lost 4 bases, with 7 bases spanning the gap. CDR3 sequence reads: CASSPRAYEQYF. CDR3 bases: TGTGCCAGCTCACCCAGAGCATACGAGCAGTACTTC.

The chain's CDR3 is CASSCLGTACGAFF. The CDR3 DNA sequence: TGTGCCAGTAGTTGTTTGGGGACAGCTTGTGGGGCTTTCTTT. The rearrangement joins TRBV19 to TRBJ1-1, with TRBD1 matching 7 bases. CDR1 LNHDA and CDR2 SQIVND come from the germline V gene (reference sequence). CDR3 length: 14 residues. V shed 5 bases, J shed 11 bases, and the junction held 14 bases outside the gene matches.

The chain is built from TRBV7-2 and TRBJ2-3; D may match TRBD1 or TRBD2 (5 bases each). Germline V lookup: CDR1 SGHTA, CDR2 FQGNSA. The CDR3 sequence is 16 residues long. Trimming stripped 1 base from V and 2 bases from J, with 13 bases between. The CDR3 sequence is CASSLGPGRSTDTQYF. In DNA form, the CDR3 reads TGTGCCAGCAGCTTAGGGCCGGGACGTTCCACAGATACGCAGTATTTT.

The chain is built from TRBV4-3 and TRBJ2-1, with D perhaps matching TRBD1 (5 bases). In germline, CDR1 is LGHNA, CDR2 YSLEER. The CDR3 is 16 amino acids. V lost 0 bases to trimming and J lost 3 bases, with 12 bases between them. The CDR3: CASSQDSRVHYNEQFF. CDR3 nucleotide sequence: TGCGCCAGCAGCCAAGATTCCAGGGTACACTACAATGAGCAGTTCTTC.

The rearrangement links TRBV2 to TRBJ2-7, with D tentatively TRBD1 (6 bases). The CDR3 consists of 13 residues. The germline V gene has CDR1 SNHLY and CDR2 FYNNEI. Trimming removed 8 bases from V and 1 base from J, with 12 bases in between. CDR3 protein: CASLWDTSYEQYF. The CDR3 bases are TGTGCCAGCTTGTGGGACACTTCCTACGAGCAGTACTTC.

The chain employs TRBV7-2 and TRBJ2-1, with 10 nucleotides matching TRBD2. V was pared by 5 bases and J by 8 bases, with 9 bases of the junction left unmatched. CDR1 is SGHTA, CDR2 FQGNSA, per germline. The CDR3 extends over 15 amino acids. The CDR3 DNA reads TGTGCCAGCAGCGAGGGACTAGCGAGGGTCTATGAGCAGTTCTTC. The encoded protein is CASSEGLARVYEQFF.

The chain joins TRBV27 to TRBJ2-2; 8 positions agree with TRBD1. Per the germline V gene, CDR1 is MNHEY and CDR2 is SMNVEV (reference sequence). The ends lost 5 bases at V and 5 bases at J; junction bases unmatched: 10. The CDR3 has 16 residues. The chain's CDR3 is CASSEPGQDITGELFF. CDR3 nucleotide sequence: TGTGCCAGCAGTGAACCGGGACAGGACATTACCGGGGAGCTGTTTTTT.

J is TRBJ2-7 and V is TRBV4-2, with TRBD2 as a possible D gene (5 bases). Germline assignment: CDR1 LGHNA and CDR2 YNFKEQ. The CDR3 is 17 residues long. The V and J ends lost 0 bases and 0 bases respectively, with 15 bases between them. CDR3 bases: TGTGCCAGCAGCCAAGATTTGAGCGGACCCACCTCCTACGAGCAGTACTTC. It translates to CASSQDLSGPTSYEQYF.